These 31 T cell receptor beta chains were sequenced from one sample in a study of Tregs in tolerant kidney transplant recipients (dated by TCRdb to between 2018 and 2020). Per the publication, the time point label means: blood sample drawn before combined kidney and bone marrow transplant. Receptor libraries were prepared by the immunoSEQ multiplex PCR assay. TCRdb obtained this table from immuneACCESS and retained in-frame rearrangements with V and J assigned. These tables miss some clones; where compared with another copy, unresolved V genes account for less than half of the shortfall, and the remainder is unexplained. This sample's clone table shows about 48,000 clones. 0.7% to 0.95% of the sample is taken by the ten largest. The input for sequencing was CD4+ T cells from blood, taken before the transplant. Receptors originate from a human donor who received a combined kidney and bone marrow transplant.

Turning to this clone: The read ends 3 residues before the CDR3 terminus; that terminus is restored from the germline J gene. The chain recombines TRBV5-1 with TRBJ2-7; no firm D call. Germline V gene sequence: CDR1 SGHRS, CDR2 YFSETQ. The CDR3 spans 13 residues. The V end was cut by 4 bases, the J end by 3 bases, with 11 bases between. CDR3 region: CASSPDVFYEQYF. The part of the CDR3 DNA that was read is TGCGCCAGCAGCCCAGATGTTTTCTACGAG. Full variable domain (remainder filled in from reference TRBV5-1 and TRBJ2-7): KAGVTQTPRYLIKTRGQQVTLSCSPISGHRSVSWYQQTPGQGLQFLFEYFSETQRNKGNFPGRFSGRQFSNSRSEMNVSTLELGDSALYLCASSPDVFYEQYFGPGTRLTVT.

In the case of this clone: The read finishes 3 residues shy of the CDR3 end, and the germline J gene is used to complete it. This chain connects TRBV2 to TRBJ1-2; D is unresolved. Germline-derived CDR1 and CDR2 are SNHLY and FYNNEI. V lost 2 bases to trimming and J lost 4 bases, with 17 bases between them. The CDR3 length is 16 residues. The part of the CDR3 DNA that was read is TGTGCCAGCAGTGAATCTGCGGGAGACCTCGCCTATGGC. Translated, it gives CASSESAGDLAYG. The full CDR3 is CASSESAGDLAYGYTF. Full variable domain (outside the CDR3, taken from reference TRBV2 and TRBJ1-2): EPEVTQTPSHQVTQMGQEVILRCVPISNHLYFYWYRQILGQKVEFLVSFYNNEISEKSEIFDDQFSVERPDGSNFTLKIRSTKLEDSAMYFCASSESAGDLAYGYTFGSGTRLTVV.

On this clone itself: The sequenced fragment ends 3 residues before the CDR3 boundary, so the rest is inferred from the germline J gene. The gene calls are TRBV20-1 and TRBJ1-1, with D perhaps matching TRBD1 (5 bases). The germline CDR1 and CDR2 sequences are DFQATT and SNEGSKA (reference sequence). V was trimmed by 3 bases and J by 4 bases, leaving 12 bases between them. This CDR3 has 13 residues. CDR3 loop: CSASQGSGTEAFF. Incomplete CDR3 DNA: TGCAGTGCTAGTCAGGGTTCGGGCACTGAA.

With respect to this clone: The read gets to within 3 residues of the CDR3 end, and the germline J gene fills in the rest. The rearrangement joins TRBV20-1 to TRBJ2-1, with a possible D match to TRBD2 (7 bases). The ends were cut back, 0 bases at V and 6 bases at J, with 21 bases in the middle. The CDR3 sequence is 17 residues long. Per germline, CDR1 DFQATT and CDR2 SNEGSKA (reference sequence). CDR3 region: CSARDPIAGVGGNEQFF. The part of the CDR3 DNA that was read is TGCAGTGCTAGAGATCCCATTGCGGGAGTAGGGGGCAATGAG.

Of note for this clone: The read halts 3 residues ahead of the CDR3 end, with the missing end drawn from the germline J gene. The rearrangement joins TRBV19 to TRBJ2-3; 9 nucleotides agree with TRBD1. This CDR3 contains 15 residues. V shed 4 bases, J shed 5 bases, and the junction held 7 bases outside the gene matches. The germline V gene encodes CDR1 LNHDA and CDR2 SQIVND (reference sequence). CDR3: CASSSTGTGRDTQYF. The CDR3 DNA, read in part, is TGTGCCAGTAGTAGTACCGGGACAGGGCGAGATACG.

With respect to this clone: The CDR3 is cut off 3 residues early in the read; its end comes from the germline J gene. The chain joins TRBV20-1 to TRBJ1-1; 7 bases are shared with TRBD1. The CDR3 is made up of 13 amino acids. Germline lookup yields CDR1 DFQATT and CDR2 SNEGSKA (reference sequence). The CDR3 sequence is CSAGGPVTGVAFF. The sequenced CDR3 bases are TGCAGTGCTGGGGGTCCCGTAACAGGGGTA.

Concerning this clone: The read finishes 3 residues shy of the CDR3 end, and the germline J gene is used to complete it. The chain is built from TRBV30 and TRBJ2-1; 13 nucleotides agree with TRBD2. Germline values: CDR1 GTSNPN, CDR2 SVGIG (reference sequence). Germline trimming cut 1 base from V and 3 bases from J; bases unmatched to any gene: 12. The CDR3 extends over 19 amino acids. The DNA read from the CDR3 is TGTGCCTGGAGTGGGGGCTACGGACTAGCGGGAGCGGGCTACAATGAG. Its translation: CAWSGGYGLAGAGYNE. The entire CDR3 protein is CAWSGGYGLAGAGYNEQFF.

Worth noting for this clone: Read data end 3 residues before the CDR3 end; the end is taken from the germline J gene. The chain is built from TRBV6-2 or TRBV6-3 and TRBJ2-1, with D possibly matching TRBD2 (6 bases). Trimming stripped 6 bases from V and 5 bases from J, with 17 bases between. The CDR3 extends over 15 amino acids. Per the germline V gene, CDR1 is MNHEY and CDR2 is SVGEGT. This chain's CDR3 is CASRTAGLGDNEQFF. Partial CDR3 DNA: TGTGCCAGCAGGACGGCGGGACTCGGCGACAATGAG.

In the case of this clone: The read is 3 residues too short to cover the CDR3 end, so that end is filled in from the germline J gene. The chain joins TRBV5-1 to TRBJ2-2; the match to TRBD1 covers 9 bases. The V gene end was trimmed by 2 bases and the J gene end by 5 bases; junction bases not matched to a gene: 10. Germline loops: CDR1 SGHRS, CDR2 YFSETQ. This CDR3 is 17 amino acids long. This chain's CDR3 is CASSFTFPGQGTGELFF. The covered CDR3 bases are TGCGCCAGCAGCTTTACCTTCCCGGGACAGGGTACCGGGGAG.

On this clone: With the read ending 3 residues before the CDR3 end, the germline J gene is used to fill in that end. The rearrangement uses TRBV10-2 and TRBJ1-1, with D unresolved. Germline values: CDR1 WSHSY, CDR2 SAAADI. Trimming took off 4 bases at V and 0 bases at J, with 6 bases between the two ends. The CDR3 extends over 13 amino acids. The sequenced part of the CDR3 DNA is TGCGCCAGCAGTGGGCAGTTGAACACTGAA. Its protein is CASSGQLNTE. The full CDR3 sequence reads CASSGQLNTEAFF.

As regards this clone: With the read ending 3 residues before the CDR3 end, the germline J gene is used to fill in that end. The V gene is TRBV30, the J gene TRBJ2-1; 7 bases map to TRBD2. Germline V CDR1 and CDR2: GTSNPN, SVGIG (reference sequence). The CDR3 spans 15 residues. V shed 0 bases, J shed 2 bases, and the junction held 4 bases outside the gene matches. CDR3 DNA (partial): TGTGCCTGGAGTGTACGTGCGGGAGCCTACAATGAG. This sequence encodes CAWSVRAGAYNE. The entire CDR3 protein is CAWSVRAGAYNEQFF. The full variable domain, rest sourced from reference TRBV30 and TRBJ2-1, is SQTIHQWPATLVQPVGSPLSLECTVEGTSNPNLYWYRQAAGRGLQLLFYSVGIGQISSEVPQNLSASRPQDRQFILSSKKLLLSDSGFYLCAWSVRAGAYNEQFFGPGTRLTVL.

Comment on this clone: The read finishes 3 residues shy of the CDR3 end, and the germline J gene is used to complete it. This chain joins TRBV5-1 and TRBJ2-5; TRBD2 matches 11 bases. V dropped 4 bases and J dropped 1; count of bases not matched to a gene: 6. CDR3 length equals 16 residues. Germline V gene lookup returns CDR1 SGHRS and CDR2 YFSETQ. Partial CDR3 DNA: TGCGCCAGCAGCGCCTCCGGGACTAGCGGCCAAGAGACC. Translation gives CASSASGTSGQET. The full CDR3 protein is CASSASGTSGQETQYF.

Comment on this clone: The sequence runs out 3 residues before the end of the CDR3; the remainder is reconstructed from the germline J gene. The V and J genes are TRBV5-6 and TRBJ2-1; 7 bases agree with TRBD1. Germline V gene data show CDR1 as SGHDT and CDR2 as YYEEEE. With 4 bases clipped from V and 5 bases from J, the junction kept 9 bases outside the gene matches. This CDR3 is 15 amino acids long. CDR3 amino acids: CASSPTGVVNNEQFF. The CDR3 bases that were read are TGTGCCAGCAGCCCTACAGGGGTCGTCAACAATGAG.

About this clone: The sequenced fragment ends 3 residues before the CDR3 boundary, so the rest is inferred from the germline J gene. The J gene is TRBJ2-7, the V gene TRBV7-2; 9 bases align to TRBD1. The CDR3 totals 15 residues. The germline gives CDR1 SGHTA, CDR2 FQGNSA. The V segment lost 5 bases and the J segment 1 base; nucleotides outside the gene matches: 6. Partial CDR3 DNA: TGTGCCAGCAGCCGGGACAGGGCTTTGTCCTACGAG. Translation gives CASSRDRALSYE. The CDR3 as a whole reads CASSRDRALSYEQYF.

On this clone: Coverage ceases 3 residues before the CDR3 finishes, and the germline J gene fills in the end. The chain combines TRBV6-2 or TRBV6-3 with TRBJ2-7; TRBD1 matches at 8 bases. CDR1 is MNHEY and CDR2 is SVGEGT in the germline V gene. Unmatched junction bases numbered 9, after V lost 6 bases and J lost 2 bases. The CDR3 sequence is 15 residues long. The CDR3 loop is CASSHYGTGPYEQYF. The sequenced part of the CDR3 DNA is TGTGCCAGCAGCCACTACGGGACAGGTCCCTACGAG.

As concerns this clone: From the germline J gene comes the end of the CDR3, since the read stops 3 residues before it. The genes are TRBV6-1 and TRBJ2-7, with D perhaps matching TRBD1 (6 bases). Trimming cost V 4 bases and J 5 bases, with 15 bases left between them. The CDR3 runs to 14 residues. Per germline, CDR1 MNHNS and CDR2 SASEGT. CDR3 region: CASSVTPGQHEQYF. The part of the CDR3 DNA that was read is TGTGCCAGCAGTGTAACACCGGGACAACACGAG.

Note on this clone: Sequencing ends 3 residues short of the CDR3 end; the germline J gene provides the rest. This chain connects TRBV30 to TRBJ1-2; D is possibly TRBD1 (5 bases). The CDR3 length is 12 residues. The germline V gene encodes CDR1 GTSNPN and CDR2 SVGIG (reference sequence). CDR3 DNA, as far as it was read: TGTGCTTCAGACGACCCAGGGTATGGC. Protein: CASDDPGYG. The entire CDR3 is CASDDPGYGYTF.

As for this clone: The read terminates 3 residues ahead of where the CDR3 ends, so the germline J gene completes it. This chain joins TRBV2 and TRBJ2-5; 9 nucleotides line up with TRBD2. The V gene's germline CDR1 is SNHLY and CDR2 FYNNEI. CDR3 size: 14 residues. V shed 5 bases, J shed 3 bases, and the junction held 4 bases outside the gene matches. The CDR3 bases that were read are TGTGCCAGCAGTCCGACTAGCGGTAAAGAGACC. This codes for CASSPTSGKET. The CDR3 as a whole reads CASSPTSGKETQYF.

For this clone: The read comes to an end 3 residues before the CDR3 does, leaving the germline J gene to fill in the end. The rearrangement joins TRBV7-2 to TRBJ1-1; tentative D call: TRBD1 (5 bases). Germline assignment: CDR1 SGHTA and CDR2 FQGNSA. The CDR3 runs to 15 residues. The V end lost 5 bases, the J end lost 0 bases, and 13 bases lay between the germline ends. CDR3 loop: CASSTGGELNTEAFF. Incomplete CDR3 DNA: TGTGCCAGCAGCACGGGGGGAGAATTGAACACTGAA.

In the case of this clone: The CDR3 extends 3 residues past the end of the read, so its final part is completed from the germline J gene. V and J are TRBV7-9 and TRBJ1-1; D is possibly TRBD1 (5 bases). The CDR3 totals 13 residues. CDR1 is SEHNR, CDR2 FQNEAQ, per germline (reference sequence). V was pared by 0 bases and J by 5 bases, with 7 bases between. The CDR3 reads CASSLAGATEAFF. The sequenced CDR3 bases are TGTGCCAGCAGCTTAGCAGGGGCTACTGAA.

With respect to this clone: The read stops 3 residues short of the end of the CDR3; the missing end is completed from the germline J gene. This rearrangement joins TRBV5-1 to TRBJ1-6; D perhaps matches TRBD1 (6 bases). Trimming stripped 2 bases from V and 5 bases from J, with 11 bases between. This CDR3 spans 15 amino acids. Germline lookup yields CDR1 SGHRS and CDR2 YFSETQ. This CDR3 is CASSLGTNDNSPLHF. The sequenced CDR3 bases are TGCGCCAGCAGCTTAGGGACAAACGATAATTCACCC.

Notes on this clone: The read ends 3 residues before the CDR3 terminus; that terminus is restored from the germline J gene. The chain carries TRBV5-1 and TRBJ1-2; TRBD1 is a possible D gene (6 bases). Germline V gene sequence: CDR1 SGHRS, CDR2 YFSETQ. The V end was cut by 3 bases, the J end by 1 base, with 13 bases between. The CDR3 contains 15 residues. The part of the CDR3 DNA that was read is TGCGCCAGCAGCTCAGTGACAGGAAGTAACTATGGC. It codes for CASSSVTGSNYG. The CDR3 as a whole reads CASSSVTGSNYGYTF.

On this clone itself: The read falls 3 residues short of the CDR3 end, and the missing part is taken from the germline J gene. This chain uses TRBV7-6 with TRBJ2-1, with 13 positions matching TRBD2. The junction had 4 bases not matched to a gene; V was cut back by 5 bases and J by 6 bases. This CDR3 comprises 15 residues. Germline loops: CDR1 SGHVS, CDR2 FNYEAQ. This CDR3 is CASSLGTSGANEQFF. The part of the CDR3 DNA that was read is TGTGCCAGCAGCCTCGGGACTAGCGGGGCCAATGAG.

With respect to this clone: The read terminates 3 residues ahead of where the CDR3 ends, so the germline J gene completes it. The chain joins TRBV7-3 to TRBJ2-3, with a tentative D call TRBD2 (9 bases). Trimming stripped 4 bases from V and 3 bases from J, with 23 bases between. CDR3 length: 18 residues. Germline lookup yields CDR1 SGHTA and CDR2 FQGTGA. The sequenced CDR3 bases are TGTGCCAGCAGCTCCAGGGGGCCCAGCGGGAGGAGGACAGATACG. Protein product: CASSSRGPSGRRTDT. The full CDR3 is CASSSRGPSGRRTDTQYF. The full variable domain, rest sourced from reference TRBV7-3 and TRBJ2-3, is GAGVSQTPSNKVTEKGKYVELRCDPISGHTALYWYRQSLGQGPEFLIYFQGTGAADDSGLPNDRFFAVRPEGSVSTLKIQRTERGDSAVYLCASSSRGPSGRRTDTQYFGPGTRLTVL.

About this clone: The read falls 3 residues short of the CDR3 end, and the missing part is taken from the germline J gene. The chain employs TRBV19 and TRBJ1-1, with D perhaps matching TRBD1 (6 bases). Per the germline V gene, CDR1 is LNHDA and CDR2 is SQIVND (reference sequence). This CDR3 is 14 amino acids long. The V end lost 5 bases, the J end lost 4 bases, and 14 bases lay between the germline ends. The CDR3 protein is CASSHQGQGTEAFF. CDR3 bases read: TGTGCCAGTAGTCATCAGGGGCAAGGCACTGAA. The variable domain in full, completed from reference TRBV19 and TRBJ1-1, reads DGGITQSPKYLFRKEGQNVTLSCEQNLNHDAMYWYRQDPGQGLRLIYYSQIVNDFQKGDIAEGYSVSREKKESFPLTVTSAQKNPTAFYLCASSHQGQGTEAFFGQGTRLTVV.

In regard to this clone: The read comes to an end 3 residues before the CDR3 does, leaving the germline J gene to fill in the end. The J gene is TRBJ2-7, the V gene TRBV18; D is undetermined. There are 12 residues in the CDR3. Germline V CDR1 and CDR2: KGHSH, LQKENI. V lost 2 bases and J lost 2, with 4 bases in between. The CDR3 spells CASSPAAYEQYF. The covered CDR3 bases are TGTGCCAGCTCACCAGCGGCCTACGAG. The full variable domain, rest sourced from reference TRBV18 and TRBJ2-7, is NAGVMQNPRHLVRRRGQEARLRCSPMKGHSHVYWYRQLPEEGLKFMVYLQKENIIDESGMPKERFSAEFPKEGPSILRIQQVVRGDSAAYFCASSPAAYEQYFGPGTRLTVT.

About this clone itself: The CDR3 end lies 3 residues beyond the end of the read and is filled in from the germline J gene. The J gene is TRBJ2-6, the V gene TRBV19; D is unclear. Germline lookup yields CDR1 LNHDA and CDR2 SQIVND (reference sequence). V was cut by 9 bases and J by 2 bases, with 14 bases left in between. The CDR3 is made up of 15 amino acids. CDR3 bases read: TGTGCCAGCGATACCCCCAGGACTGGGGCCAACGTC. It is translated as CASDTPRTGANV. The complete CDR3 protein is CASDTPRTGANVLTF.

In the case of this clone: The observed sequence ends 3 residues before the CDR3 terminus, with the missing tail filled in from the germline J gene. V usage is TRBV19 and J usage is TRBJ2-1, with D tentatively TRBD2 (5 bases). V lost 2 bases, J lost 9 bases, and 14 bases lay in between. There are 14 residues in the CDR3. CDR1 LNHDA and CDR2 SQIVND come from the germline V gene (reference sequence). The CDR3 bases that were read are TGTGCCAGTAGTATATCCATCGTAGAGGGTGAG. Encoded protein: CASSISIVEGE. In full, the CDR3 is CASSISIVEGEQFF.

CDR3 in amino acids: CSASRVENTGELFF. Incomplete CDR3 DNA: TGCAGTGCTAGCCGGGTCGAGAACACCGGGGAG. The rearrangement links TRBV20-1 to TRBJ2-2; D not certain. Read data end 3 residues before the CDR3 end; the end is taken from the germline J gene. CDR3 length equals 14 residues. V was trimmed by 3 bases and J by 1 base, leaving 9 bases between them. The germline V gene has CDR1 DFQATT and CDR2 SNEGSKA (reference sequence).

As concerns this clone: The read ends 3 residues before the CDR3 terminus; that terminus is restored from the germline J gene. The gene calls are TRBV30 and TRBJ2-7; a weak D match, TRBD2 (6 bases). Between the trimmed V and J ends, which lost 3 bases and 0 bases, there was a span of 9 bases. The CDR3 contains 13 residues. Looked up from germline, CDR1 is GTSNPN and CDR2 is SVGIG (reference sequence). CDR3 residues: CAWSQDYSYEQYF. The sequenced part of the CDR3 DNA is TGTGCCTGGAGCCAGGACTACTCCTACGAG.

Worth noting for this clone: The read is 3 residues too short to cover the CDR3 end, so that end is filled in from the germline J gene. V is TRBV2 and J is TRBJ1-1; D is ambiguous. Looked up from germline, CDR1 is SNHLY and CDR2 is FYNNEI. Trimming shortened V by 2 bases and J by 0 bases, and 7 bases separated the two germline ends. The CDR3 covers 14 residues. CDR3 bases read: TGTGCCAGCAGTGAAAACAGTATGAACACTGAA. This sequence encodes CASSENSMNTE. The CDR3 reads in full as CASSENSMNTEAFF. Complete variable domain (other parts from reference TRBV2 and TRBJ1-1): EPEVTQTPSHQVTQMGQEVILRCVPISNHLYFYWYRQILGQKVEFLVSFYNNEISEKSEIFDDQFSVERPDGSNFTLKIRSTKLEDSAMYFCASSENSMNTEAFFGQGTRLTVV.